This T cell receptor beta chain was recorded in a study of T cell repertoires in cytomegalovirus infection. Looking at the study overall: The study used recently identified HLA-C-restricted and well-studied HLA-B-restricted CMV epitopes. It was the public TCR beta signatures that indicated both CMV infection and matching HLA type.

The sample holds a few counts of this clonotype. Its specificity is unknown. One entry per CDR3 protein, called by TCRdb with MiXCR from the reads. The sample carries roughly 990,000 distinct CDR3 sequences, 31% recorded once. This clonotype was sampled from a human donor in good health (CMV status not recorded). Some clones in this sample may be carry-over from other donors' samples. This material consisted of cultured CD8+ T cells from PBMCs, taken from culture after CMV antigen stimulation.

The CDR3 DNA sequence: TGTGCCAGCAGCTCGCCGACATCCTCCTACGAGCAGTACTTC. Protein: CASSSPTSSYEQYF. This rearrangement joins TRBV11-2 to TRBJ2-7; no reliable D call. Trimming removed 4 bases at V and 0 bases at J, with 10 bases between. Germline-derived CDR1 and CDR2 are SGHAT and FQNNGV. The CDR3 spans 14 residues.